The present T cell receptor (beta chain) was sequenced within a study of blood T cell repertoires in COVID-19. Study as a whole: Samples of COVID-19 (acute and convalescent) were obtained from the United States, Italy and Spain. T cells, B-cell-depleted T cells, or PBMCs provided the cDNA or gDNA that served as material.

A Seattle source enrolled patients during active infection and followed them longitudinally. In the source study's methods: Amplification with reference gene primers provided the estimates of nucleated cell counts. TCRdb's table, derived via immunoSEQ multiplex PCR, lists solely in-frame clones and lacks some. V and J calls plus clone size are reproduced from that table; the DNA served to infer D and trimming. The sample lists about 430,000 clones; around 90% were seen once. This CDR3 spans 16 amino acids. V lost 6 bases, J lost 2 bases, and 14 bases lay in between. Germline CDR1 and CDR2: SNHLY and FYNNEI.

Sequenced material: peripheral blood. The receptor comes from a man between 18 and 35 years old with COVID-19, enrolled during active disease. The V gene is TRBV2, the J gene TRBJ2-6; D not certain. CDR3: CASRPRSIPGANVLTF. The CDR3 DNA follows: TGTGCCAGCAGGCCGAGGAGTATCCCTGGGGCCAACGTCCTGACTTTC.